This T cell receptor beta chain came from a study of T cell changes during pregnancy in multiple sclerosis. The repertoire was sequenced with immunoSEQ multiplex PCR; TCRdb's copy has only in-frame clones and lacks some. The table has 80,000 or so clones, around 92% seen once. Germline V lookup: CDR1 SGHNT, CDR2 YENEEA. The CDR3 is 14 residues long. V dropped 1 base and J dropped 8 bases, with 12 bases sitting between them. The V call is TRBV11-3, the J call TRBJ2-1; D might be TRBD1 (5 bases). This receptor was taken from a female donor with multiple sclerosis, enrolled in a pregnancy study. This sample comprised peripheral blood, obtained before pregnancy. The CDR3 DNA sequence: TGTGCCAGCAGCTTAGGGTGGGGCACGGATGAGCAGTTCTTC. Its protein product is CASSLGWGTDEQFF.